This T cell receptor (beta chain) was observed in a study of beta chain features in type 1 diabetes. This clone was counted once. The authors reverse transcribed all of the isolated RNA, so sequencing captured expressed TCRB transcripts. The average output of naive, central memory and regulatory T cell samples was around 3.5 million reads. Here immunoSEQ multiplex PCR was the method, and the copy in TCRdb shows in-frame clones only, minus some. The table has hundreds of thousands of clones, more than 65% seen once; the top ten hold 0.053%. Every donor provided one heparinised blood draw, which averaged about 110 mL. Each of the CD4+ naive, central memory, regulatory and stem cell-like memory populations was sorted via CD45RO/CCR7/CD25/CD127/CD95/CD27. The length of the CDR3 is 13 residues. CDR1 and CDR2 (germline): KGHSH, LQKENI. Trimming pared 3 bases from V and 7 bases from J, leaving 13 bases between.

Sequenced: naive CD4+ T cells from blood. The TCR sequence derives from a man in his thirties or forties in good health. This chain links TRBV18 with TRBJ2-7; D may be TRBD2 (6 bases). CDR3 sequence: CASSPTGVTEQYF. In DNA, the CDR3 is TGTGCCAGCTCACCGACGGGAGTAACTGAGCAGTACTTC.